This paragraph covers one T cell receptor beta chain sequence. The antigen remains undetermined. This sample is part of a study of CD8+ T cells in alopecia areata. Extracted RNA was reverse transcribed, and the resulting cDNA served as sequencing template. TCRdb's table, derived via immunoSEQ multiplex PCR, lists solely in-frame clones and lacks some. Among about 250,000 clones listed, around two thirds were seen once. Study-wide points: For lesional scalp, especially alopecia totalis/universalis, clonality was higher than in normal scalp.

Specimen: CD4+ T cells sorted from blood, collected at week 0. This clonotype was sampled from a human donor with alopecia areata.

CDR3 DNA: TGTGCCAGCAGCTTAAATGGGGGAACTCAGCCCCAGCATTTT. This encodes CASSLNGGTQPQHF. The chain carries TRBV7-2 and TRBJ1-5, with D perhaps matching TRBD1 (5 bases). The length of the CDR3 is 14 residues. V lost 2 bases and J lost 6, with 11 bases in between. Germline V lookup: CDR1 SGHTA, CDR2 FQGNSA.